Sequencing of this T cell receptor (beta chain) was carried out in a study of control samples from healthy donors and cancer patients. Germline V gives CDR1 MRHNA, CDR2 SNTAGT. CDR3 length: 13 amino acids. The V gene end was trimmed by 3 bases and the J gene end by 4 bases; junction bases not matched to a gene: 1. In this sample, this clone turned up a few times. Produced via immunoSEQ multiplex PCR; TCRdb's table is partial and in-frame only. Here the sample spans 95,000 to 100,000 clones, roughly 78% being singletons. The clonotype comes from a man aged 55 to 70 in good health. This chain links TRBV6-4 with TRBJ2-3, with TRBD2 matching 7 bases. The source material was blood. The CDR3 loop is CASSEREADTQYF. CDR3 nucleotide sequence: TGTGCCAGCAGTGAACGGGAGGCAGATACGCAGTATTTT.